Below, 23 T cell receptor beta chains from the same sample are listed, as sequenced in a study of cytomegalovirus exposure and HLA in healthy donors. It was with 60 Vbeta and 13 Jbeta primers that the PCR ran. TCRdb's copy holds only in-frame clones and misses some; the assay was immunoSEQ multiplex PCR. Counted here are 210,000 or so clones, approximately 82% occurring once; the ten biggest clones make up 10%. Sequencing was performed on PBMCs. These receptors originate from a woman in her forties or fifties in good health and CMV-seropositive.

The chain uses TRBV5-4 and TRBJ2-3; the D gene is possibly TRBD2 (5 bases). The length of the CDR3 is 14 residues. V was clipped by 4 bases and J by 2 bases, with 11 bases between them. Germline lookup yields CDR1 SGHNT and CDR2 YYREEE (reference sequence). CDR3 sequence (DNA): TGTGCCAGCAGCAGGACTTCCGTCACAGATACGCAGTATTTT. It encodes CASSRTSVTDTQYF.

The chain links TRBV29-1 to TRBJ2-2; TRBD1 aligns across 8 bases. The V and J ends lost 4 bases and 5 bases, in that order; junction bases with no gene match: 12. Germline V gene data show CDR1 as SQVTM and CDR2 as ANQGSEA. The CDR3 is 16 amino acids. The CDR3, as DNA: TGCAGCGTTGTCCCAGGGGGCGCGAGTTATACCGGGGAGCTGTTTTTT. Translating gives CSVVPGGASYTGELFF.

This clone was observed a single time. The gene calls are TRBV5-1 and TRBJ2-7, with D perhaps matching TRBD1 (6 bases). The CDR3 is 15 residues long. Germline V CDR1 and CDR2: SGHRS, YFSETQ. V lost 4 bases, J lost 0 bases, and 14 bases lay in between. CDR3 nucleotides: TGCGCCAGCAGCGGGTGGGACAAATCCTCCTACGAGCAGTACTTC. Translation gives CASSGWDKSSYEQYF.

The rearrangement uses TRBV25-1 and TRBJ2-7, with TRBD1 matching over 7 bases. The CDR3 spans 14 residues. Germline V CDR1 and CDR2: MGHDK, SYGVNS. V was pared by 4 bases and J by 7 bases, with 10 bases of the junction left unmatched. CDR3 protein: CASSGGTAIFEQYF. The CDR3, as DNA: TGTGCCAGCAGTGGGGGGACAGCAATATTTGAGCAGTACTTC.

The genes are TRBV7-2 and TRBJ2-7; 12 bases map to TRBD2. V shed 5 bases and J 10 bases; nucleotides not matched to a gene: 6. CDR1 and CDR2 from the germline V gene are SGHTA and FQGNSA. The length of the CDR3 is 13 residues. The CDR3 DNA sequence: TGTGCCAGCAGCGTCCGACTAGCGGGGGATCAGTACTTC. Its protein is CASSVRLAGDQYF.

The V call is TRBV28, the J call TRBJ2-1; 7 bases are a match to TRBD1. With V trimmed by 5 bases and J by 5 bases, 3 bases remained unmatched. CDR1 and CDR2 from the germline V gene are MDHEN and SYDVKM. The CDR3 totals 13 residues. This CDR3 is CASSPGTDNEQFF. The CDR3 region has the DNA TGTGCCAGCAGTCCCGGGACAGACAATGAGCAGTTCTTC.

The chain recombines TRBV27 with TRBJ2-1, with 11 bases matching TRBD2. Per germline, CDR1 MNHEY and CDR2 SMNVEV (reference sequence). With V trimmed by 6 bases and J by 6 bases, 7 bases remained unmatched. The CDR3 is 15 amino acids. DNA for the CDR3: TGTGCCAGCAGATCTAGCGGGGGGCGATTCAATGAGCAGTTCTTC. It is translated as CASRSSGGRFNEQFF.

The chain couples TRBV11-2 to TRBJ2-5; tentative D call: TRBD1 (6 bases). TRBJ2-7 matches the DNA end more closely, so the J call is doubtful. Germline V CDR1 and CDR2: SGHAT, FQNNGV. The CDR3 runs to 15 residues. Here the CDR3 DNA reads TGTGCCAGCAGCTCGACAGGACAGAGCTCCTACGAGCAGTACTTC. It is translated as CASSSTGQSSYEQYF.

The V call is TRBV28, the J call TRBJ2-6; D gene unclear. V dropped 2 bases and J dropped 0 bases, with 5 bases sitting between them. In germline, CDR1 is MDHEN, CDR2 SYDVKM. The CDR3 loop spans 15 amino acids. The CDR3 sequence is CASSLRSSGANVLTF. The DNA for the CDR3 is TGTGCCAGCAGTTTACGGAGCTCTGGGGCCAACGTCCTGACTTTC.

The chain joins TRBV9 to TRBJ1-5; the match to TRBD1 covers 7 bases. The CDR3 has 17 amino acids. Germline trimming cut 4 bases from V and 7 bases from J; bases unmatched to any gene: 17. Looked up from germline, CDR1 is SGDLS and CDR2 is YYNGEE. The CDR3 DNA is TGTGCCAGCAGCCTAGGAGGGGGCAGGGGAGATGGACAGCCCCAGCATTTT. Translation gives CASSLGGGRGDGQPQHF.

The V call is TRBV4-2, the J call TRBJ2-5; the D gene is possibly TRBD2 (5 bases). V lost 2 bases to trimming and J lost 5 bases, with 21 bases between them. The CDR3 covers 17 residues. The germline CDR1 and CDR2 sequences are LGHNA and YNFKEQ. In nucleotides, the CDR3 is TGTGCCAGCAGCCAAACCCCCGGTCCCGAGGGCGCGGAGACCCAGTACTTC. Protein product: CASSQTPGPEGAETQYF.

This chain uses TRBV11-2 with TRBJ2-1; the match to TRBD2 covers 9 bases. Per the germline V gene, CDR1 is SGHAT and CDR2 is FQNNGV. This CDR3 is 15 amino acids long. J gave up 6 bases and V 1 base, and 4 bases lay outside the gene matches. The DNA of the CDR3 is TGTGCCAGCAGCTTAGGCGGGGGGGCCGGCAATGAGCAGTTCTTC. Residues: CASSLGGGAGNEQFF.

CDR3 region: CASSRDRNTYYGYTF. Here the CDR3 DNA reads TGTGCCAGCAGTCGGGACAGAAACACCTACTATGGCTACACCTTC. The genes are TRBV2 and TRBJ1-2; 7 positions match TRBD1. Trimming cost V 5 bases and J 3 bases; bases outside gene matches: 9. The CDR3 length is 15 residues. Germline V CDR1 and CDR2: SNHLY, FYNNEI.

A single count supports this clone. V and J are TRBV6-5 and TRBJ1-2; unclear D gene. From germline, CDR1 is MNHEY and CDR2 SVGAGI. V was shortened by 5 bases and J by 4 bases, with 14 bases between the two germline ends. The CDR3 has 14 residues. CDR3 nucleotides: TGTGCCAGCAGTCCGCTGACAAGCCTCTATGGCTACACCTTC. The encoded protein is CASSPLTSLYGYTF.

The chain carries TRBV5-1 and TRBJ2-2; D is undetermined. The length of the CDR3 is 14 residues. Germline CDR1 and CDR2: SGHRS and YFSETQ. Trimming left V 2 bases short and J 4 bases short, with 9 bases between. The CDR3 region is CASSFVAVTGELFF. The CDR3 nucleotides read TGCGCCAGCAGCTTTGTGGCCGTCACCGGGGAGCTGTTTTTT.

This chain uses TRBV5-1 with TRBJ1-2; a possible D gene is TRBD1 (5 bases). V shed 2 bases and J shed 7 bases, with 24 bases lying between them. Germline assignment: CDR1 SGHRS and CDR2 YFSETQ. This CDR3 comprises 17 residues. This chain's CDR3 is CASSFQVSGPAGGGYTF. CDR3 DNA sequence: TGCGCCAGCAGCTTTCAGGTTTCGGGACCGGCGGGAGGTGGCTACACCTTC.

This clone has just a few counts. The rearrangement links TRBV6-6 to TRBJ1-2; no clear D gene. This CDR3 spans 11 amino acids. Looked up from germline, CDR1 is MNHNY and CDR2 is SVGAGI (reference sequence). V lost 0 bases and J 6 bases, leaving 2 bases between the germline ends. The DNA for the CDR3 is TGTGCCAGCAGTTACTCCAATGGCTACACCTTC. As protein: CASSYSNGYTF.

The chain joins TRBV4-2 to TRBJ2-1, with 7 bases lining up with TRBD2. The CDR3 totals 16 residues. From germline, CDR1 is LGHNA and CDR2 YNFKEQ. The ends lost 4 bases at V and 10 bases at J; junction bases unmatched: 16. In DNA, the CDR3 is TGTGCCAGCAGCCTCTTCCTTACTAGCGACCAAGGGGAGCAGTTCTTC. This gives the protein CASSLFLTSDQGEQFF.

V is TRBV30 and J is TRBJ1-5, with a tentative D call TRBD1 (6 bases). The CDR3 covers 13 residues. The V gene lost 3 bases and the J gene lost 7 bases, with 13 bases spanning the gap. Germline CDR1 GTSNPN, CDR2 SVGIG (reference sequence). CDR3 coding DNA: TGTGCCTGGAGCGCAGGGGTAGAGCAGCCCCAGCATTTT. Amino acid sequence: CAWSAGVEQPQHF.

The chain is built from TRBV4-3 and TRBJ2-7; D is uncertain. This CDR3 region has 14 residues. From germline, CDR1 is LGHNA and CDR2 YSLEER. Trimming removed 4 bases at V and 0 bases at J, with 10 bases between. DNA of the CDR3: TGCGCCAGCAGCCGCCACCGGAGCTCCTACGAGCAGTACTTC. Encoded protein: CASSRHRSSYEQYF.

The chain links TRBV5-6 to TRBJ1-3; no clear D gene. Trimming left V 2 bases short and J 7 bases short, with 13 bases between. The germline CDR1 and CDR2 sequences are SGHDT and YYEEEE. The CDR3 is made up of 14 amino acids. CDR3 region: CASSFRRLGNTIYF. The CDR3 region has the DNA TGTGCCAGCAGCTTTCGGAGGTTGGGGAACACCATATATTTT.

The genes are TRBV7-2 and TRBJ1-2; 9 nucleotides match TRBD1. V lost 0 bases and J lost 8; bases outside the gene matches: 7. There are 15 residues in the CDR3. CDR1 SGHTA and CDR2 FQGNSA come from the germline V gene. In DNA, the CDR3 is TGTGCCAGCAGCTTAGCGCCTGGGACAGGGAACGGCTACACCTTC. It encodes CASSLAPGTGNGYTF.

This clone was counted a single time. The chain carries TRBV5-1 and TRBJ2-7, with TRBD1 matching over 7 bases. The V and J ends lost 5 bases and 2 bases, in that order; junction bases with no gene match: 7. Germline-derived CDR1 and CDR2 are SGHRS and YFSETQ. CDR3 length: 14 amino acids. CDR3 DNA: TGCGCCAGCAGGACAGGGCAATTACCCTACGAGCAGTACTTC. Amino acids: CASRTGQLPYEQYF.